This T cell receptor beta chain was sequenced for a study of vaccination effects on CD4 cells after COVID-19. Concerning this clone: Its antigen is unidentified.

Peptide-pool stimulation followed by sequencing identified expanded antigen-specific CD4+ clonotypes in the ViraFEST assay. Culture lasted about 10 days before CD4+ T cell isolation. Half the medium was replaced with IL-2 medium on days 3 and 7. The assay was immunoSEQ multiplex PCR, and TCRdb's table has in-frame clones only and misses some. The repertoire consists of 20,000 or so clones, with 73% occurring once and the leading ten covering around 11%. The clonotype was recovered from a human donor who received a COVID-19 vaccine. The sample in question was CD4+ T cells from PBMCs cultured with HCoV-229E spike peptides, obtained before COVID-19 vaccination.

The DNA of the CDR3 is TGTGCCAGCAGCCTCGGACTAGCTGACACAGATACGCAGTATTTT. This encodes CASSLGLADTDTQYF. The chain carries TRBV3-1 (or the pseudogene TRBV3-2) and TRBJ2-3; 8 bases map to TRBD2. The CDR3 is made up of 15 amino acids. Per germline, CDR1 LGHDT and CDR2 YNNKEL (reference sequence). Losses at the gene ends were 4 bases for V and 2 bases for J; bases not matched to a gene: 5.